This T cell receptor (beta chain) derives from a study of control samples from healthy donors and cancer patients. Trimming removed 2 bases at V and 3 bases at J, with 26 bases between. CDR3 size: 19 residues. Looked up from germline, CDR1 is SQVTM and CDR2 is ANQGSEA. Using immunoSEQ multiplex PCR, the repertoire was profiled, and TCRdb retains in-frame clones only, with some absent. Of 100,000 or so clones in the sample, about 79% were seen once. The rearrangement uses TRBV29-1 and TRBJ2-4, with D tentatively TRBD2 (5 bases). The sequence was obtained from a young woman in good health. Sequencing was done on a sample of blood. This chain's CDR3 is CSVEKLSPPGFMYKNIQYF. In DNA, the CDR3 is TGCAGCGTTGAAAAACTCAGTCCCCCGGGGTTTATGTACAAAAACATTCAGTACTTC.